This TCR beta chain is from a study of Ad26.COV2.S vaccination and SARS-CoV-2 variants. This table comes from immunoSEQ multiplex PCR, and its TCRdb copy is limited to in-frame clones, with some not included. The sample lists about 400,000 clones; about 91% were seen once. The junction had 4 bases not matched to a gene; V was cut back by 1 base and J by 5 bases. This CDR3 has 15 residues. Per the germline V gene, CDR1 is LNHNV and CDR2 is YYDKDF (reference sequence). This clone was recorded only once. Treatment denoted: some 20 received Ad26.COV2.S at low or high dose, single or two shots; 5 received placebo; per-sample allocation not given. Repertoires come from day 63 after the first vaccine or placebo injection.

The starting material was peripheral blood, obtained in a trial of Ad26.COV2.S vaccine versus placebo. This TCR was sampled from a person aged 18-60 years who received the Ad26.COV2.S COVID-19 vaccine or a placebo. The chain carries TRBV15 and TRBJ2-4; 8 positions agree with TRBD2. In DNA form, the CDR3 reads TGTGCCACCAGCAGAGTAGCGGGGCGGGAAAACATTCAGTACTTC. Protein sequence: CATSRVAGRENIQYF.